Shown below are 14 T cell receptor beta chains from a single sample sequenced in a study of PD-L1 blockade in urothelial cancer. The data were produced by immunoSEQ multiplex PCR, yet TCRdb's version contains in-frame clones alone and is incomplete. The sample holds fewer than 25,000 clones, 87% seen once. Sequencing was performed on PBMCs, taken around atezolizumab (anti-PD-L1) treatment. These receptors all stem from a man aged 50 to 59 with urothelial cancer.

V and J are TRBV29-1 and TRBJ2-4, with D perhaps TRBD2 (5 bases). Trimming shortened V by 7 bases and J by 0 bases, and 10 bases separated the two germline ends. Per the germline V gene, CDR1 is SQVTM and CDR2 is ANQGSEA. This CDR3 spans 13 amino acids. CDR3 sequence (DNA): TGCAGCGCCGAGGGTCTAGCCAAAAACATTCAGTACTTC. It translates to CSAEGLAKNIQYF.

V usage is TRBV19 and J usage is TRBJ1-5, with a tentative D call TRBD1 (5 bases). V lost 4 bases and J 4 bases, leaving 17 bases between the germline ends. This CDR3 is built from 16 residues. Germline lookup yields CDR1 LNHDA and CDR2 SQIVND (reference sequence). The CDR3 loop is CASSTEGAAVNQPQHF. In DNA form, the CDR3 reads TGTGCCAGTAGTACTGAAGGGGCGGCGGTAAATCAGCCCCAGCATTTT.

The rearrangement uses TRBV5-1 and TRBJ2-7, with 7 bases identical to TRBD1. The CDR3 contains 13 residues. Germline V lookup: CDR1 SGHRS, CDR2 YFSETQ. The junction had 3 bases not matched to a gene; V was cut back by 4 bases and J by 2 bases. The CDR3 sequence: CASSGDRAYEQYF. CDR3 DNA sequence: TGCGCCAGCAGCGGAGACAGGGCCTACGAGCAGTACTTC. The full variable domain, rest sourced from reference TRBV5-1 and TRBJ2-7, is KAGVTQTPRYLIKTRGQQVTLSCSPISGHRSVSWYQQTPGQGLQFLFEYFSETQRNKGNFPGRFSGRQFSNSRSEMNVSTLELGDSALYLCASSGDRAYEQYFGPGTRLTVT.

This clone turned up a few times. The chain recombines TRBV4-2 with TRBJ1-6, with TRBD1 as a possible D gene (6 bases). The CDR3 covers 18 residues. V lost 3 bases to trimming and J lost 9 bases, with 24 bases between them. Germline CDR1 and CDR2: LGHNA and YNFKEQ. CDR3 coding DNA: TGTGCCAGCAGCCACCATGACCGATTAGACAGGCGCGGTTCACCCCTCCACTTT. This translates into CASSHHDRLDRRGSPLHF.

This clone was detected once. This chain joins TRBV9 and TRBJ1-1; unclear D gene. The CDR3 has 14 amino acids. V was clipped by 4 bases and J by 2 bases, with 12 bases between them. Germline V gene sequence: CDR1 SGDLS, CDR2 YYNGEE. CDR3 residues: CASSLLDSNTEAFF. The CDR3 DNA reads as TGTGCCAGCAGCCTACTGGACTCTAACACTGAAGCTTTCTTT. Full variable domain (remainder filled in from reference TRBV9 and TRBJ1-1): DSGVTQTPKHLITATGQRVTLRCSPRSGDLSVYWYQQSLDQGLQFLIQYYNGEERAKGNILERFSAQQFPDLHSELNLSSLELGDSALYFCASSLLDSNTEAFFGQGTRLTVV.

The DNA for the CDR3 is TGTGCCAGCAGTTACGGTCCAGGGGTCCCCGGGGAGCTGTTTTTT. This translates into CASSYGPGVPGELFF. The chain couples TRBV6-5 to TRBJ2-2, with D maybe TRBD1 (6 bases). The CDR3 totals 15 residues. Trimming removed 2 bases at V and 6 bases at J, with 13 bases between. CDR1 is MNHEY and CDR2 is SVGAGI in the germline V gene.

The chain combines TRBV6-6 with TRBJ2-1, with 9 nucleotides matching TRBD2. This CDR3 is built from 15 residues. CDR1 is MNHNY and CDR2 is SVGAGI in the germline V gene (reference sequence). V dropped 5 bases and J dropped 8; count of bases not matched to a gene: 10. The CDR3 is CASSPAGGPPDEQFF. The CDR3 DNA is TGTGCCAGCAGTCCCGCGGGAGGGCCTCCCGATGAGCAGTTCTTC.

This chain links TRBV6-1 with TRBJ2-5; 8 bases fit TRBD2. The CDR3 contains 14 residues. Per germline, CDR1 MNHNS and CDR2 SASEGT. Losses at the gene ends were 6 bases for V and 5 bases for J; bases not matched to a gene: 8. The CDR3 nucleotides read TGTGCCAGCAGCCGAAGCGGGGGCTGGGAGACCCAGTACTTC. This encodes CASSRSGGWETQYF.

This clone has more than one count but fewer than ten. The genes are TRBV6-1 and TRBJ1-5; D call uncertain. This CDR3 region has 14 residues. V was clipped by 3 bases and J by 1 base, with 7 bases between them. The V gene's germline CDR1 is MNHNS and CDR2 SASEGT. The CDR3 protein is CASSDRWSNQPQHF. CDR3 nucleotide sequence: TGTGCCAGCAGTGACCGGTGGAGCAATCAGCCCCAGCATTTT.

This rearrangement joins TRBV5-4 to TRBJ1-2, with TRBD1 as a possible D gene (5 bases). This CDR3 is 14 amino acids long. The ends were cut back, 0 bases at V and 6 bases at J, with 12 bases in the middle. Per the germline V gene, CDR1 is SGHNT and CDR2 is YYREEE (reference sequence). In DNA form, the CDR3 reads TGTGCCAGCAGCTTGGGCCAAGGGGCTGATGGCTACACCTTC. Its translation is CASSLGQGADGYTF.

The chain employs TRBV9 and TRBJ1-2; D gene unclear. The CDR3 length is 15 residues. Germline CDR1 reads SGDLS; CDR2 reads YYNGEE. Trimming pared 3 bases from V and 2 bases from J, leaving 14 bases between. The CDR3 DNA follows: TGTGCCAGCAGCGGAGGGCCGGGAAAAAACTATGGCTACACCTTC. Residues: CASSGGPGKNYGYTF.

The chain carries TRBV2 and TRBJ1-5, with a weak D call TRBD1 (5 bases). The length of the CDR3 is 14 residues. V was pared by 5 bases and J by 3 bases, with 11 bases between. The germline CDR1 and CDR2 sequences are SNHLY and FYNNEI. The CDR3 spells CASSMDTPNQPQHF. CDR3 in DNA: TGTGCCAGCAGTATGGACACCCCCAATCAGCCCCAGCATTTT.

The count of this clone is one. This chain links TRBV19 with TRBJ2-7; the match to TRBD1 covers 7 bases. This CDR3 is built from 15 residues. Germline lookup yields CDR1 LNHDA and CDR2 SQIVND (reference sequence). V was pared by 6 bases and J by 0 bases, with 8 bases of the junction left unmatched. This CDR3 reads CASREQGQNSYEQYF. DNA for the CDR3: TGTGCCAGTAGGGAACAGGGACAGAACTCCTACGAGCAGTACTTC.

J is TRBJ1-2 and V is TRBV7-9; 8 nucleotides agree with TRBD1. The CDR3 is made up of 14 amino acids. Germline CDR1 reads SEHNR; CDR2 reads FQNEAQ (reference sequence). Trimming took 11 bases from V and 7 from J; bases not matched to a gene: 15. The CDR3 bases are TGTGCCCTCTTAGCTCGTCAGGGGGCGAGTGGCTACACCTTC. Its protein product is CALLARQGASGYTF.